This T cell receptor beta chain was recorded in a study of blood T cell repertoires in COVID-19. Study-wide background: Samples representing acute and convalescent COVID-19 were sourced from the United States, Italy and Spain. Sample material is recorded as cDNA or gDNA derived from T cells, B-cell-depleted T cells, or PBMCs.

Deletions cut 0 bases from V and 0 bases from J, with 9 bases between. CDR1 and CDR2 (germline): GTSNPN, SVGIG (reference sequence). The length of the CDR3 is 15 residues. Study processing details: By means of reference gene primer amplification, nucleated cell counts were estimated. Produced via immunoSEQ multiplex PCR; TCRdb's table is partial and in-frame only. V and J calls and clone size come straight from that table; D and trimming were deduced from the DNA. Here the sample spans more than 110,000 clones, about 79% being singletons. Sequenced input: peripheral blood. This rearrangement joins TRBV30 to TRBJ1-5; no definite D call. The receptor's source is a woman aged 80 or over with active or convalescent COVID-19. This CDR3 is CAWSVRGGSNQPQHF. CDR3 DNA sequence: TGTGCCTGGAGTGTACGGGGTGGTAGCAATCAGCCCCAGCATTTT.